The 18 T cell receptor beta chains given below trace back to one sample, sequenced in a study of blood T cell repertoires in COVID-19. This table comes from immunoSEQ multiplex PCR, and its TCRdb copy is limited to in-frame clones, with some not included. Of some 370,000 clones listed, about 89% are singletons. The sample was peripheral blood. The receptors derive from a young woman with COVID-19, enrolled during active disease.

J is TRBJ2-5 and V is TRBV5-1; a weak D match, TRBD1 (6 bases). CDR1 is SGHRS, CDR2 YFSETQ, per germline. V lost 3 bases and J 2 bases, leaving 11 bases between the germline ends. The CDR3 spans 14 residues. CDR3 in DNA: TGCGCCAGCAGCTCCTGGACAGATCAAGAGACCCAGTACTTC. Translated: CASSSWTDQETQYF.

The chain combines TRBV5-4 with TRBJ2-5; D is possibly TRBD1 (6 bases). The CDR3 runs to 14 residues. The germline V and J ends were trimmed by 3 bases and 5 bases, with 14 bases remaining between them. Germline V gives CDR1 SGHNT, CDR2 YYREEE (reference sequence). The CDR3 nucleotides read TGTGCCAGCAGCTCGGACAGCGCTAGGGAGACCCAGTACTTC. This gives the protein CASSSDSARETQYF.

V usage is TRBV5-1 and J usage is TRBJ1-2; TRBD1 matches at 7 bases. Germline V lookup: CDR1 SGHRS, CDR2 YFSETQ. V shed 4 bases and J 2 bases; nucleotides not matched to a gene: 2. CDR3 length: 13 amino acids. Written as DNA, the CDR3 is TGCGCCAGCAGCGGGACAGCCAACTATGGCTACACCTTC. Residues: CASSGTANYGYTF.

V gene TRBV5-4 combines with J gene TRBJ1-5; 11 bases line up with TRBD1. Germline CDR1 reads SGHNT; CDR2 reads YYREEE (reference sequence). Trimming at V came to 0 bases and at J to 2 bases, leaving 4 bases not matched to a gene. There are 17 residues in the CDR3. CDR3 sequence: CASSLGGQGDGNQPQHF. The CDR3 coding sequence is TGTGCCAGCAGCTTGGGGGGACAGGGGGACGGCAATCAGCCCCAGCATTTT.

V and J are TRBV7-4 and TRBJ1-1; TRBD1 matches at 7 bases. This CDR3 contains 12 residues. The V and J ends lost 9 bases and 4 bases, in that order; junction bases with no gene match: 5. The germline gives CDR1 SGHVT, CDR2 SQSDAQ. The CDR3 is CARPTGPTEAFF. In DNA form, the CDR3 reads TGTGCCAGACCGACAGGGCCCACTGAAGCTTTCTTT.

This chain connects TRBV7-2 to TRBJ1-2; 11 bases are shared with TRBD1. The CDR3 contains 14 residues. With 4 bases clipped from V and 3 bases from J, the junction kept 1 base outside the gene matches. Germline V CDR1 and CDR2: SGHTA, FQGNSA. The CDR3 here is CASSWDRGDYGYTF. CDR3 bases: TGTGCCAGCAGCTGGGACAGGGGGGACTATGGCTACACCTTC.

This clone was detected once. The chain recombines TRBV5-4 with TRBJ2-1; D is perhaps TRBD2 (6 bases). V was shortened by 6 bases and J by 0 bases, with 10 bases between the two germline ends. The CDR3 is made up of 14 amino acids. Germline V gene data show CDR1 as SGHNT and CDR2 as YYREEE (reference sequence). DNA of the CDR3: TGTGCCAGCATCAAGGAGGGCTCCTACAATGAGCAGTTCTTC. It specifies CASIKEGSYNEQFF.

Details on this clone: Different DNA sequences within this sample yield the same CDR3. V gene TRBV28 combines with J gene TRBJ2-7, with D possibly being TRBD2 (5 bases). Trimming stripped 5 bases from V and 7 bases from J, with 9 bases between. Germline V gives CDR1 MDHEN, CDR2 SYDVKM. The CDR3 contains 11 residues. CDR3 residues: CASSRRGEQYF. In DNA form, the CDR3 reads TGTGCCAGCAGTCGTCGCGGGGAGCAGTACTTC.

The chain combines TRBV4-1 with TRBJ2-3; D unclear. The CDR3 has 14 residues. CDR1 is MGHRA, CDR2 YSYEKL, per germline. Trimming removed 0 bases from V and 4 bases from J, with 8 bases in between. CDR3 sequence reads: CASSQEVAPDTQYF. The CDR3 coding sequence is TGCGCCAGCAGCCAAGAAGTAGCCCCAGATACGCAGTATTTT.

V usage is TRBV7-8 and J usage is TRBJ2-2; 7 bases are shared with TRBD1. The CDR3 has 16 amino acids. Losses at the gene ends were 5 bases for V and 2 bases for J; bases not matched to a gene: 8. Per the germline V gene, CDR1 is SGHVS and CDR2 is FQNEAQ. The CDR3 nucleotides read TGTGCCAGCAGCCCCCGCGACAGGGCTAACACCGGGGAGCTGTTTTTT. Residues: CASSPRDRANTGELFF.

The chain employs TRBV4-3 and TRBJ2-1; 8 bases agree with TRBD1. The CDR3 spans 15 residues. Trimming at V came to 3 bases and at J to 7 bases, leaving 8 bases not matched to a gene. Looked up from germline, CDR1 is LGHNA and CDR2 is YSLEER. The CDR3 spells CASSHQGAGGNEQFF. CDR3 DNA: TGCGCCAGCAGCCATCAGGGGGCAGGAGGGAATGAGCAGTTCTTC.

The chain employs TRBV6-5 and TRBJ1-5, with TRBD1 as a possible D gene (6 bases). The CDR3 contains 13 residues. Germline V lookup: CDR1 MNHEY, CDR2 SVGAGI. The germline V and J ends were trimmed by 6 bases and 3 bases, with 9 bases remaining between them. The CDR3 here is CASRGHLNQPQHF. CDR3 sequence (DNA): TGTGCCAGCAGGGGACACCTCAATCAGCCCCAGCATTTT.

V gene TRBV6-1 combines with J gene TRBJ2-7; TRBD1 agrees at 10 bases. The germline gives CDR1 MNHNS, CDR2 SASEGT. The length of the CDR3 is 14 residues. The V segment lost 1 base and the J segment 3 bases; nucleotides outside the gene matches: 0. The CDR3 DNA reads as TGTGCCAGCAGTGAAGGGGACAGGGGCTACGAGCAGTACTTC. Translated: CASSEGDRGYEQYF.

The chain combines TRBV9 with TRBJ2-1; TRBD2 matches 9 bases. The germline CDR1 and CDR2 sequences are SGDLS and YYNGEE. Trimming cost V 0 bases and J 6 bases; bases outside gene matches: 7. The CDR3 spans 16 residues. CDR3 sequence reads: CASSVGISGGLNEQFF. CDR3 in DNA: TGTGCCAGCAGCGTAGGTATTAGCGGGGGCCTCAATGAGCAGTTCTTC.

This clone was counted a single time. The chain is built from TRBV28 and TRBJ2-3; TRBD2 is a possible D gene (7 bases). This CDR3 has 14 amino acids. V shed 9 bases and J shed 1 base, with 14 bases lying between them. Germline V lookup: CDR1 MDHEN, CDR2 SYDVKM. The DNA of the CDR3 is TGTGCCAGTGGAGGGGGGGCTGGCACAGATACGCAGTATTTT. It translates to CASGGGAGTDTQYF.

Remarks on this clone: With a much larger clone just one base away, this may be a read error. The sample carries other DNA sequences with the same CDR3. The chain employs TRBV5-4 and TRBJ2-3; D is undetermined. CDR1 SGHNT and CDR2 YYREEE come from the germline V gene (reference sequence). This CDR3 contains 11 residues. Trimming pared 2 bases from V and 5 bases from J, leaving 3 bases between. The CDR3 DNA reads TGTGCCAGCAGCTTCGGAGATACGCAGTATTTT. It is translated as CASSFGDTQYF.

A few counts support this clone. This chain links TRBV13 with TRBJ1-2, with a weak D call TRBD1 (6 bases). Deletions cut 8 bases from V and 0 bases from J, with 13 bases between. CDR3 length: 14 amino acids. Germline assignment: CDR1 PRHDT and CDR2 FYEKMQ (reference sequence). CDR3: CASVKDSANYGYTF. In DNA form, the CDR3 reads TGTGCCAGCGTTAAGGACAGCGCTAACTATGGCTACACCTTC.

This clone turned up a few times. This chain uses TRBV28 with TRBJ1-1; no clear D. Trimming cost V 3 bases and J 5 bases, with 13 bases left between them. From germline, CDR1 is MDHEN and CDR2 SYDVKM. CDR3 length equals 14 residues. The CDR3 DNA is TGTGCCAGCAGTTTCGGGGTACCCTCTACTGAAGCTTTCTTT. This encodes CASSFGVPSTEAFF.